The 26 T cell receptor beta chains presented below share a single source sample, sequenced in a study of human T cells and chemical hapten exposure. Using its own MiXCR run on the RACE reads, TCRdb lists one record per CDR3 protein. This table holds 300,000 to 350,000 distinct CDR3 sequences, roughly 6.9% found once. Time point of the sample: patch test 1, 2 weeks after DPC sensitization. This sample's treatment: therapeutic diphenylcyclopropenone sensitization with weekly scalp DPC. Here the sequenced sample was whole blood, taken in connection with sensitization to the hapten diphenylcyclopropenone (DPC). Every receptor here comes from a woman under 30 with alopecia areata. Some clones in this sample may be carry-over from other donors' samples.

The J gene is TRBJ1-1, the V gene TRBV27; 7 positions match TRBD1. Losses at the gene ends were 6 bases for V and 4 bases for J; bases not matched to a gene: 14. Germline CDR1 MNHEY, CDR2 SMNVEV (reference sequence). CDR3 length: 16 residues. The CDR3 region is CASRPDRARRGTEAFF. CDR3 coding DNA: TGTGCCAGCAGACCCGACAGGGCCCGGAGGGGCACTGAAGCTTTCTTT.

The chain links TRBV6-5 to TRBJ2-4; D is undetermined. Trimming stripped 2 bases from V and 2 bases from J, with 7 bases between. Germline CDR1 and CDR2: MNHEY and SVGAGI. This CDR3 comprises 14 residues. The DNA for the CDR3 is TGTGCCAGCAGTTACAAAGGGACCAAAAACATTCAGTACTTC. It specifies CASSYKGTKNIQYF.

This clonotype has a handful of counts. The rearrangement joins TRBV7-8 to TRBJ1-5; possible D gene TRBD1, 5 bases. The germline V gene has CDR1 SGHVS and CDR2 FQNEAQ. This CDR3 spans 14 amino acids. V dropped 1 base and J dropped 3 bases, with 7 bases sitting between them. The CDR3 nucleotides read TGTGCCAGCAGCTTAGAGGGGAACAATCAGCCCCAGCATTTT. Translated: CASSLEGNNQPQHF.

This clonotype was picked up many times. The chain links TRBV12-3 or TRBV12-4 to TRBJ1-5, with 8 bases identical to TRBD1. The V segment lost 5 bases and the J segment 2 bases; nucleotides outside the gene matches: 2. This CDR3 contains 14 residues. This CDR3 is CASSQTGGNQPQHF. The CDR3, as DNA: TGTGCCAGCAGTCAGACAGGGGGCAATCAGCCCCAGCATTTT.

This clonotype has at least ten counts. The chain combines TRBV5-5 with TRBJ2-2, with 9 bases identical to TRBD1. V dropped 2 bases and J dropped 6; count of bases not matched to a gene: 8. The CDR3 runs 16 residues. Per germline, CDR1 SGHKS and CDR2 YYEKEE (reference sequence). The CDR3 is CASSFTGTGSAGELFF. CDR3 bases: TGTGCCAGCAGCTTTACCGGGACAGGGTCGGCCGGGGAGCTGTTTTTT.

This clonotype was seen only a few times. The CDR3 is CASSYPRVGISYEQYF. In DNA form, the CDR3 reads TGTGCCAGCAGTTACCCGCGGGTAGGGATTTCCTACGAGCAGTACTTC. This chain links TRBV6-6 with TRBJ2-7, with D possibly matching TRBD2 (5 bases). The CDR3 is 16 amino acids. V was clipped by 2 bases and J by 1 base, with 15 bases between them. Germline V CDR1 and CDR2: MNHNY, SVGAGI (reference sequence).

This clonotype was observed a handful of times. V and J are TRBV12-3 or TRBV12-4 and TRBJ2-5, with 9 bases identical to TRBD2. V trimming: 11 bases; J trimming: 4 bases; junction bases outside the gene matches: 8. This CDR3 is 13 amino acids long. The CDR3 nucleotides read TGTGCCGACGGGACTAGCCCCGCAGAGACCCAGTACTTC. Its translation: CADGTSPAETQYF.

V and J are TRBV3-1 and TRBJ1-1, with D possibly TRBD1 on 5 matching bases. CDR1 and CDR2 (germline): LGHDT, YNNKEL (reference sequence). The ends were cut back, 4 bases at V and 7 bases at J, with 16 bases in the middle. CDR3 length: 14 amino acids. The CDR3 DNA sequence: TGTGCCAGCAGCCTGAGGGGCACCCAGGGTGAAGCTTTCTTT. Protein sequence: CASSLRGTQGEAFF.

In this sample, this clonotype turned up a few times. V usage is TRBV6-2 or TRBV6-3 and J usage is TRBJ2-5, with 11 bases matching TRBD2. This CDR3 comprises 17 residues. Germline CDR1 is MNHEY and CDR2 is SVGEGT. V trimming: 1 base; J trimming: 1 base; junction bases outside the gene matches: 5. The CDR3 region has the DNA TGTGCCAGCAGTTACTTCCTAGCGGGGGGCCCCCAAGAGACCCAGTACTTC. This encodes CASSYFLAGGPQETQYF.

This clonotype came up a few times. CDR3 sequence: CATSRVDRWGETQYF. CDR3 coding DNA: TGTGCCACCAGCAGAGTTGACAGGTGGGGGGAGACCCAGTACTTC. This chain joins TRBV15 and TRBJ2-5; tentatively, D is TRBD1 (6 bases). Germline assignment: CDR1 LNHNV and CDR2 YYDKDF (reference sequence). The CDR3 is 15 residues long. The V and J ends lost 1 base and 5 bases respectively, with 14 bases between them.

This clonotype has ten or more counts. The chain links TRBV27 to TRBJ2-1; 14 bases agree with TRBD2. The CDR3 has 16 amino acids. Germline lookup yields CDR1 MNHEY and CDR2 SMNVEV (reference sequence). J lost 3 bases, V lost 3 bases, and 1 base had no gene match. The CDR3 region is CASSLGTSGGYNEQFF. For the CDR3, the DNA is TGTGCCAGCAGTTTGGGGACTAGCGGGGGCTACAATGAGCAGTTCTTC.

This chain connects TRBV19 to TRBJ2-7; 8 bases line up with TRBD1. There are 14 residues in the CDR3. The germline V gene has CDR1 LNHDA and CDR2 SQIVND (reference sequence). Germline trimming cut 3 bases from V and 4 bases from J; bases unmatched to any gene: 5. The CDR3, as DNA: TGTGCCAGTAGTATCCAGGGGGCGTTGTACGAGCAGTACTTC. Its translation is CASSIQGALYEQYF.

The CDR3 sequence is CASSAGGGDYGYTF. Written as DNA, the CDR3 is TGTGCCAGCAGCGCAGGCGGCGGAGACTATGGCTACACCTTC. This chain connects TRBV11-1 to TRBJ1-2; no clear D. V was trimmed by 5 bases and J by 3 bases, leaving 13 bases between them. CDR1 and CDR2 (germline): SGHAT, FQDESV (reference sequence). The CDR3 spans 14 residues. Combining the CDR3 with reference TRBV11-1 and TRBJ1-2 gives the whole variable domain EAEVAQSPRYKITEKSQAVAFWCDPISGHATLYWYRQILGQGPELLVQFQDESVVDDSQLPKDRFSAERLKGVDSTLKIQPAELGDSAMYLCASSAGGGDYGYTFGSGTRLTVV.

The genes are TRBV28 and TRBJ1-2; D not certain. V lost 0 bases and J 10 bases, leaving 6 bases between the germline ends. The germline V gene encodes CDR1 MDHEN and CDR2 SYDVKM. The CDR3 runs to 11 residues. This CDR3 is CASSLWGSYTF. Here the CDR3 DNA reads TGTGCCAGCAGTTTATGGGGGTCCTACACCTTC.

This clonotype came up a few times. This rearrangement joins TRBV29-1 to TRBJ2-3; 11 nucleotides match TRBD2. The V gene end was trimmed by 5 bases and the J gene end by 5 bases; junction bases not matched to a gene: 6. This CDR3 has 14 amino acids. From germline, CDR1 is SQVTM and CDR2 ANQGSEA. This CDR3 is CSVPTSGAQDTQYF. CDR3 DNA: TGCAGCGTTCCGACTAGCGGGGCCCAAGATACGCAGTATTTT.

In its sample, this clonotype was seen many times. This chain joins TRBV14 and TRBJ2-7; 8 bases map to TRBD1. V lost 3 bases and J lost 5; bases outside the gene matches: 6. This CDR3 is 14 amino acids long. From germline, CDR1 is SGHDN and CDR2 FVKESK. CDR3: CASSQTGDIDEQYF. In DNA form, the CDR3 reads TGTGCCAGCAGCCAGACAGGGGATATCGACGAGCAGTACTTC.

This clonotype was seen a handful of times. The chain has TRBV6-5 and TRBJ2-1; D remains unclear. Germline CDR1 reads MNHEY; CDR2 reads SVGAGI. The CDR3 sequence is 13 residues long. Trimming removed 6 bases at V and 7 bases at J, with 13 bases between. The CDR3 sequence: CASRPVPGNEQFF. The CDR3 bases are TGTGCCAGCAGGCCCGTTCCAGGTAATGAGCAGTTCTTC.

In this sample, this clonotype turned up a few times. The V gene is TRBV9, the J gene TRBJ2-7, with TRBD1 matching 9 bases. V lost 4 bases, J lost 5 bases, and 10 bases stayed unmatched. The CDR3 covers 15 residues. CDR1 SGDLS and CDR2 YYNGEE come from the germline V gene. In DNA, the CDR3 is TGTGCCAGCAGCTCCACCGGGACAGGGTCCCACGAGCAGTACTTC. This sequence encodes CASSSTGTGSHEQYF. Together with reference TRBV9 and TRBJ2-7, the CDR3 gives the full variable domain: DSGVTQTPKHLITATGQRVTLRCSPRSGDLSVYWYQQSLDQGLQFLIQYYNGEERAKGNILERFSAQQFPDLHSELNLSSLELGDSALYFCASSSTGTGSHEQYFGPGTRLTVT.

This clonotype was observed many times. J is TRBJ2-6 and V is TRBV27; TRBD1 might be the D (6 bases). V lost 0 bases, J lost 0 bases, and 15 bases lay in between. CDR3 size: 19 residues. Germline CDR1 is MNHEY and CDR2 is SMNVEV (reference sequence). CDR3 DNA: TGTGCCAGCAGTTTATCGTGGGGCAGGGGAATCTCTGGGGCCAACGTCCTGACTTTC. It translates to CASSLSWGRGISGANVLTF.

This clonotype was recorded many times. The CDR3 is CASSQTDSFTDTQYF. Written as DNA, the CDR3 is TGTGCCAGCAGCCAAACGGACAGCTTCACAGATACGCAGTATTTT. The rearrangement joins TRBV3-1 to TRBJ2-3, with a weak D call TRBD1 (6 bases). The ends were cut back, 2 bases at V and 2 bases at J, with 11 bases in the middle. Germline V lookup: CDR1 LGHDT, CDR2 YNNKEL (reference sequence). The CDR3 is 15 residues long.

The chain employs TRBV10-3 and TRBJ2-7; 9 positions agree with TRBD1. This CDR3 has 13 residues. Germline CDR1 and CDR2: ENHRY and SYGVKD. J lost 6 bases, V lost 4 bases, and 4 bases had no gene match. DNA for the CDR3: TGTGCCATCAGTGGGGACAGGGACGGCGAGCAGTACTTC. Translation gives CAISGDRDGEQYF.

This clonotype showed up many times. The chain has TRBV5-1 and TRBJ2-3, with a possible D match to TRBD1 (5 bases). This CDR3 is built from 16 residues. V lost 0 bases, J lost 5 bases, and 16 bases lay in between. Per germline, CDR1 SGHRS and CDR2 YFSETQ. The CDR3 sequence is CASSLEGDSLGDTQYF. The CDR3 DNA reads TGCGCCAGCAGCTTGGAAGGGGATTCTCTAGGAGATACGCAGTATTTT.

This clonotype has only a few counts. J is TRBJ1-2 and V is TRBV6-1; D may be TRBD1 (5 bases). V lost 8 bases, J lost 1 base, and 14 bases lay in between. The germline CDR1 and CDR2 sequences are MNHNS and SASEGT. This CDR3 has 14 residues. The CDR3 region has the DNA TGTGCCAGCCTCACGGGACGCAGTAACTATGGCTACACCTTC. Translation: CASLTGRSNYGYTF.

This clonotype showed up just a few times. The chain is built from TRBV27 and TRBJ1-1; a possible D gene is TRBD1 (6 bases). V lost 7 bases and J lost 3, with 12 bases in between. Looked up from germline, CDR1 is MNHEY and CDR2 is SMNVEV (reference sequence). The CDR3 has 13 amino acids. The CDR3, as DNA: TGTGCCAGCAAACTGGACAGTTACACTGAAGCTTTCTTT. This gives the protein CASKLDSYTEAFF.

This clonotype was recorded at least ten times. J is TRBJ2-4 and V is TRBV7-9; D possibly corresponds to TRBD2 (5 bases). The length of the CDR3 is 14 residues. V lost 5 bases to trimming and J lost 9 bases, with 17 bases between them. Germline lookup yields CDR1 SEHNR and CDR2 FQNEAQ (reference sequence). The CDR3: CASSPPGSSGIQYF. The CDR3 DNA is TGTGCCAGCAGCCCGCCGGGGTCTTCGGGCATTCAGTACTTC.

The chain combines TRBV7-9 with TRBJ2-1; tentatively, D is TRBD2 (5 bases). Germline V gene lookup returns CDR1 SEHNR and CDR2 FQNEAQ (reference sequence). The CDR3 is 15 amino acids. V lost 5 bases and J lost 5, with 16 bases in between. CDR3 in DNA: TGTGCCAGCAGCCGTTTTAGCGTGTTAGACAATGAGCAGTTCTTC. Its protein product is CASSRFSVLDNEQFF.